This T cell receptor beta chain was retrieved from a study of cytomegalovirus exposure and HLA in healthy donors. Looking at the study overall: The roughly 130 validation repertoires used the same platform as the approximately 620 first-cohort repertoires (as reported by a later analysis). General observations from the study: Among the CMV-associated chains, three were confirmed in vitro as specific for CMV antigens. Most TCR sequences showed up rarely, but some public TCRs showed up in many donors.

Germline trimming cut 2 bases from V and 3 bases from J; bases unmatched to any gene: 0. Germline CDR1 is KGHSH and CDR2 is LQKENI. The CDR3 sequence is 13 residues long. The table came from immunoSEQ multiplex PCR; TCRdb's copy has only in-frame clones and leaves some out. The table lists roughly 200,000 clones, about 86% of them singletons, with 2.8% in the top ten. As for this clone: Antigen specificity is unknown. The sample carries other DNA sequences with the same CDR3.

This sequence was found in a woman aged 18-35 years in good health and CMV-seropositive. V usage is TRBV18 and J usage is TRBJ1-2; 7 bases agree with TRBD1. Sequencing was performed on PBMCs. CDR3 sequence: CASSPGQDYGYTF. The CDR3 coding sequence is TGTGCCAGCTCACCAGGACAGGACTATGGCTACACCTTC.